This T cell receptor beta chain derives from a study of T cells in localized non-small cell lung cancer. Study-wide results and limits: Tumor showed lower T cell clonality than uninvolved adjacent lung, where it was highest.

A note on this clone: Its antigen is unidentified.

Assay: immunoSEQ multiplex PCR; the TCRdb copy retains only in-frame clones and omits some. The data contain approximately 81,000 clones, 85% to 90% of them singletons. V was trimmed by 2 bases and J by 4 bases, leaving 6 bases between them. This CDR3 has 13 amino acids. Germline assignment: CDR1 MNHNS and CDR2 SASEGT. This chain connects TRBV6-1 to TRBJ1-3; D is perhaps TRBD1 (6 bases). The source of this sequence is a woman aged 40 to 75 with stage I squamous cell lung carcinoma. Sequenced here: peripheral blood, sampled before any cancer treatment. The CDR3: CASSETGGNTIYF. CDR3 coding DNA: TGTGCCAGCAGTGAAACAGGGGGAAACACCATATATTTT.